In its sample, the clone carrying this T cell receptor beta chain was seen a few times. Antigen unknown. Documented treatment: approximately nine-day PBMC culture with coronavirus spike peptide pools or control peptides (ViraFEST assay). Pre-COVID-19 pandemic sampling (2011-2018) yielded the unexposed donor's CD4+ T cells. Scientists separated out CD4+ T cells through negative selection following 10 days in culture. These data belong to a study of vaccination and CD4 T cells after COVID-19. Study-wide background: Investigators took post-vaccine samples a median about 65 days after dose two, within a range of 14 to 241. The authors used overlapping spike peptides from SARS-CoV-2, HCoV-NL63, HCoV-OC43 and HCoV-229E to stimulate cells. The authors gave control cultures a CEFX pool, an HIV-1 Nef pool, or no peptide.

CDR1 is SGHVS and CDR2 is FNYEAQ in the germline V gene. The CDR3 has 15 residues. With 0 bases removed from V and 2 bases from J, the gap between germline ends came to 9 bases. The Oncomine TCR Beta short-read assay was applied to DNA of cultured CD4+ T cells. TCRdb ran MiXCR on the PCR reads and lists one entry per CDR3 protein. The sample lists roughly 5,300 distinct CDR3 sequences; 34% were seen once. Input material: CD4+ T cells from blood, cultured in vitro. This sequence joins TRBV7-6 and TRBJ2-3; D possibly uses TRBD1 or TRBD2 (5 bases each). The origin of this receptor is a human donor in good health. The CDR3 is CASSLAGVLTDTQYF. CDR3 nucleotide sequence: TGTGCCAGCAGCTTAGCGGGGGTGCTCACAGATACGCAGTATTTT.